The 3 T cell receptor beta chains below all came from one sample that was sequenced in a study of blood T cells in healthy people across ages. The second PCR ran roughly 7 to 12 cycles with a sample-barcoded 5' primer and J-beta primers. TCRdb reanalysed the 5' RACE reads using MiXCR and keeps one entry per CDR3 protein. The sample carries roughly 800,000 distinct CDR3 sequences, more than 45% recorded once. Sequencing input: blood. The source of these receptors is a man aged 30-40 years in good health.

This clonotype occurred a few times. The chain joins TRBV12-3 or TRBV12-4 to TRBJ1-1; TRBD1 aligns across 7 bases. This CDR3 comprises 12 residues. J was trimmed by 1 base and V by 10 bases; bases with no gene match: 3. The CDR3 loop reads CATRTGNTEAFF. The DNA of the CDR3 is TGTGCCACCCGGACAGGGAACACTGAAGCTTTCTTT.

Notes on this clonotype: This may stem from a read error, because a much larger clone lies one nucleotide away. This rearrangement joins TRBV20-1 to TRBJ2-1; 7 nucleotides agree with TRBD1. V shed 6 bases and J 10 bases; nucleotides not matched to a gene: 12. CDR3 length: 13 amino acids. Germline V gene lookup returns CDR1 DFQATT and CDR2 SNEGSKA (reference sequence). The chain's CDR3 is CSATDREPYEQFF. DNA for the CDR3: TGCAGTGCCACTGACAGGGAGCCCTACGAGCAGTTCTTC.

The chain couples TRBV25-1 to TRBJ2-7; D uncertain. The assigned J gene may be wrong: the sequence end matches TRBJ2-1 better. The germline V gene has CDR1 MGHDK and CDR2 SYGVNS. The CDR3 is 12 residues long. CDR3 nucleotide sequence: TGTGCCAGCAACGACGGATGGAATGAGCAGTTCTTC. It codes for CASNDGWNEQFF.